Following are 10 T cell receptor beta chains from one sample sequenced in a study of beta chain features in type 1 diabetes. Expressed TCRB transcripts were sequenced, since all the RNA that had been isolated was reverse transcribed. Produced via immunoSEQ multiplex PCR; TCRdb's table is partial and in-frame only. Seen here are 310,000 or so clones, more than 9.5% observed once, and the top ten hold over 0.015%. The specimen sequenced was naive CD4+ T cells from blood. The receptor set was obtained from a woman aged 25 to 39 in good health.

The CDR3 is CASSLQDEQYF. The CDR3 nucleotides are TGTGCCAGCAGCTTGCAGGACGAGCAGTACTTC. The chain uses TRBV5-6 and TRBJ2-7; unclear D gene. The CDR3 has 11 amino acids. Per the germline V gene, CDR1 is SGHDT and CDR2 is YYEEEE. Trimming took 1 base from V and 5 from J, leaving 4 bases between them.

This clone came up a few times. V usage is TRBV9 and J usage is TRBJ2-1, with TRBD2 matching over 12 bases. Germline CDR1 is SGDLS and CDR2 is YYNGEE. This CDR3 comprises 16 residues. Trimming cost V 0 bases and J 2 bases; bases outside gene matches: 0. The CDR3 bases are TGTGCCAGCAGCGTAGCTAGCGGGAGGGCCTACAATGAGCAGTTCTTC. As protein: CASSVASGRAYNEQFF.

The J gene is TRBJ1-1, the V gene TRBV2; possible D gene TRBD1, 6 bases. The germline V and J ends were trimmed by 3 bases and 1 base, with 12 bases remaining between them. The CDR3 consists of 15 residues. Germline CDR1 SNHLY, CDR2 FYNNEI. CDR3 residues: CASSERGQQNTEAFF. CDR3 in DNA: TGTGCCAGCAGTGAGAGAGGACAGCAGAACACTGAAGCTTTCTTT.

The J gene is TRBJ1-2, the V gene TRBV30; no reliable D call. V dropped 0 bases and J dropped 4 bases, with 12 bases sitting between them. Germline lookup yields CDR1 GTSNPN and CDR2 SVGIG (reference sequence). CDR3 size: 14 residues. CDR3 protein: CAWSVRGSSYGYTF. The CDR3 nucleotides read TGTGCCTGGAGTGTACGGGGATCAAGCTATGGCTACACCTTC.

The chain uses TRBV4-3 and TRBJ2-2; 12 bases match TRBD2. Germline CDR1 LGHNA, CDR2 YSLEER. J lost 1 base, V lost 0 bases, and 3 bases had no gene match. The CDR3 totals 18 residues. CDR3 sequence: CASSQDPSGRGNTGELFF. The CDR3 coding sequence is TGCGCCAGCAGCCAAGATCCTAGCGGGAGGGGGAACACCGGGGAGCTGTTTTTT.

This clone has only a few counts. The sample holds other DNA sequences that translate to the same CDR3. V usage is TRBV30 and J usage is TRBJ1-3; D not certain. V lost 0 bases to trimming and J lost 4 bases, with 4 bases between them. Germline lookup yields CDR1 GTSNPN and CDR2 SVGIG (reference sequence). The CDR3 contains 12 residues. The CDR3, as DNA: TGTGCCTGGAGTGTCCAGGGAAACACCATATATTTT. Its protein product is CAWSVQGNTIYF.

The table lists this clone with a few counts. The rearrangement joins TRBV7-2 to TRBJ2-3; D is perhaps TRBD2 (5 bases). The CDR3 totals 16 residues. Trimming left V 2 bases short and J 2 bases short, with 14 bases between. Per the germline V gene, CDR1 is SGHTA and CDR2 is FQGNSA. The CDR3 DNA reads as TGTGCCAGCAGCTTATGGAGGATGGGAGACACAGATACGCAGTATTTT. Translation: CASSLWRMGDTDTQYF.

This clone turned up a few times. The chain recombines TRBV19 with TRBJ1-5; maybe TRBD1 (6 bases). The CDR3 loop spans 15 amino acids. Germline values: CDR1 LNHDA, CDR2 SQIVND (reference sequence). Between the trimmed V and J ends, which lost 0 bases and 3 bases, there was a span of 9 bases. CDR3 DNA: TGTGCCAGTAGTATAGACAGGGGACACAATCAGCCCCAGCATTTT. Translation: CASSIDRGHNQPQHF.

The chain employs TRBV28 and TRBJ2-1; 12 bases agree with TRBD2. The CDR3 totals 15 residues. The junction had 4 bases not matched to a gene; V was cut back by 2 bases and J by 8 bases. CDR1 MDHEN and CDR2 SYDVKM come from the germline V gene. In DNA, the CDR3 is TGTGCCAGCAGTTTACCGACTAGCGGGAGAGATGAGCAGTTCTTC. Translated: CASSLPTSGRDEQFF.

This clone has just a few counts. V gene TRBV5-4 combines with J gene TRBJ1-5, with 9 bases fitting TRBD1. V lost 2 bases to trimming and J lost 7 bases; unmatched junction nucleotides: 4. This CDR3 has 14 amino acids. Germline CDR1 reads SGHNT; CDR2 reads YYREEE (reference sequence). The CDR3: CASSLQGAGQPQHF. The CDR3 DNA reads as TGTGCCAGCAGCTTACAGGGGGCAGGACAGCCCCAGCATTTT.